The clone carrying this TCR beta chain was detected once. Its antigen is not known. This specimen belongs to a study of shared clonotypes between healthy human individuals. Study background: Participating donors consisted of two women and a few men aged 18 to 49. Study-level results: Rarefaction demonstrated incomplete sorted-subset sequencing despite large depth.

CDR1 MDHEN and CDR2 SYDVKM come from the germline V gene. V gave up 6 bases and J gave up 5 bases; unmatched junction bases: 7. There are 14 residues in the CDR3. Only in-frame clones appear in the TCRdb table, and some are missing; sequencing was by immunoSEQ multiplex PCR. This table holds over a million clones, over 95% found once. The TCR sequence derives from a young man in good health. The rearrangement uses TRBV28 and TRBJ2-7, with TRBD1 identical over 10 bases. The sequenced sample was naive CD4+ T cells sorted from blood. This sample's subset: CD45RA+ positively selected. For the CDR3, the DNA is TGTGCCAGCAGAGGGACAGGGGTGTATCACGAGCAGTACTTC. Protein sequence: CASRGTGVYHEQYF.